Listed below are T cell receptor beta chains from one sample, sequenced in a study of T cells in Graves' hyperthyroidism and ophthalmopathy. TCRdb re-called the multiplex PCR reads with MiXCR, one entry per CDR3 protein. This table has some 800,000 distinct CDR3 sequences, over 35% appearing once. Sequencing was carried out using blood. These receptors came from a man aged 18 to 35 with Graves' hyperthyroidism. Each CDR3 is given without its conserved first and last residue.

TRBV25-1,TRBJ1-1,ASSQTGVSTEAF
TRBV12-3/TRBV12-4,TRBJ2-7,ASSFTVYEQY
TRBV11-2,TRBJ1-3,ASSLQQGYGNTIY
TRBV20-1,TRBJ1-1,SAREPGIIMNTEAF
TRBV9,TRBJ1-2,ASSVGEGGGYT
TRBV7-9,TRBJ1-1,ASARRVDTEAF
TRBV7-2,TRBJ1-6,ASSLKISGSSYNSPLH
TRBV10-3,TRBJ1-4,ATGPHRATNEKLF
TRBV7-2,TRBJ2-5,ASRWSWSEKETQN
TRBV7-2,TRBJ2-7,ASSWGQANYEQY
TRBV15,.,ATSSRRDNNEQF
TRBV9,TRBJ2-7,ASSPGDLPYEQY
TRBV4-1,TRBJ1-1,ASSQVAVTEAF
TRBV20-1,TRBJ2-7,SARGGGGGEQY
TRBV29-1,TRBJ1-1,SVADAGTEAF
TRBV7-9,TRBJ1-1,ASSLEKAGALTEAF
TRBV4-1,TRBJ1-5,ASSQDNTASGPQH
TRBV7-2,TRBJ2-7,ASSARGSEQY
TRBV5-1,TRBJ2-7,ASSLVGEEQY
TRBV15,TRBJ1-6,ATSTRQGSSPLH
TRBV7-2,TRBJ1-1,ASSRGTGDTEAF
TRBV7-9,TRBJ1-3,ASSLLSSGNTIY
TRBV4-1,TRBJ1-5,ASSTGLNQPQH
TRBV2,TRBJ2-7,ASSVDPKGEQY